Below, 8 T cell receptor beta chains from the same sample are listed, as sequenced in a study of post-analysis software for immune sequencing data. Study-wide points: TRBV segments more frequent in patients than in controls numbered several and included TRBV5-6, TRBV5-1 and TRBV20-1.

The antigens these receptors bind are not known. Prepared TCR beta cDNA libraries contained unique molecular identifiers. TCRdb recomputed calls from the PCR reads with MiXCR, one row per CDR3 protein. This sample carries about 770,000 distinct CDR3 sequences, around 46% of them seen once, and the ten largest clones take 4% to 5%. Sequencing input: blood. The receptors come from a girl between 5 and 17 years old with multiple sclerosis.

This chain connects TRBV20-1 to TRBJ2-1; no clear D. V was clipped by 3 bases and J by 5 bases, with 11 bases between them. This CDR3 region has 13 residues. CDR1 and CDR2 from the germline V gene are DFQATT and SNEGSKA (reference sequence). The CDR3 DNA is TGCAGTGCTAGTGTTAACCGGGACAATGAGCAGTTCTTC. It specifies CSASVNRDNEQFF.

In its sample, this clonotype was seen a few times. The J gene is TRBJ1-2, the V gene TRBV6-1; D is uncertain. Trimming removed 2 bases from V and 1 base from J, with 5 bases in between. Germline V CDR1 and CDR2: MNHNS, SASEGT. The CDR3 is 13 amino acids. CDR3 in DNA: TGTGCCAGCAGTGAAATTAATAACTATGGCTACACCTTC. Translated, it gives CASSEINNYGYTF.

The chain is built from TRBV25-1 and TRBJ2-7; no definite D call. Looked up from germline, CDR1 is MGHDK and CDR2 is SYGVNS. The ends were cut back, 3 bases at V and 2 bases at J, with 8 bases in the middle. The CDR3 contains 13 residues. CDR3 region: CASSDSTPYEQYF. CDR3 sequence (DNA): TGTGCCAGCAGTGACTCCACTCCCTACGAGCAGTACTTC.

The rearrangement uses TRBV6-6 and TRBJ2-4; 10 bases line up with TRBD2. The J call could be wrong; TRBJ2-7 is a better fit for the DNA end. The length of the CDR3 is 17 residues. The V gene's germline CDR1 is MNHNY and CDR2 SVGAGI (reference sequence). For the CDR3, the DNA is TGTGCCAGCAGTTACTCACCTAGCGGGAGCCAAACCTACGAGCAGTACTTC. As protein: CASSYSPSGSQTYEQYF.

This clonotype was detected a few times. The chain links TRBV7-9 to TRBJ2-5; D might be TRBD2 (6 bases). From germline, CDR1 is SEHNR and CDR2 FQNEAQ (reference sequence). There are 13 residues in the CDR3. V was pared by 7 bases and J by 2 bases, with 11 bases between. CDR3 sequence reads: CASTEGGQETQYF. The CDR3 DNA is TGTGCCAGCACCGAAGGAGGGCAAGAGACCCAGTACTTC.

This clonotype was observed a handful of times. The chain uses TRBV27 and TRBJ2-1; D is possibly TRBD2 (5 bases). The CDR3 spans 12 residues. With 11 bases removed from V and 3 bases from J, the gap between germline ends came to 11 bases. Germline V lookup: CDR1 MNHEY, CDR2 SMNVEV (reference sequence). The CDR3 sequence is CACLGSYNEQFF. The CDR3 nucleotides are TGTGCCTGTTTGGGGAGCTACAATGAGCAGTTCTTC.

The chain employs TRBV24-1 and TRBJ2-7; D is unclear. V was cut by 7 bases and J by 4 bases, with 4 bases left in between. CDR3 size: 10 residues. Looked up from germline, CDR1 is KGHDR and CDR2 is SFDVKD. The CDR3 DNA reads as TGTGCCACCAGGGCTTACGAGCAGTACTTC. It encodes CATRAYEQYF.

The chain has TRBV12-3 or TRBV12-4 and TRBJ1-1, with TRBD1 matching over 9 bases. CDR3 size: 17 residues. The trim removed 0 bases at V and 1 base at J, leaving 6 bases unmatched. The CDR3 DNA is TGTGCCAGCAGTTTAGCCCTTTTGGGACAGGGGAACACTGAAGCTTTCTTT. This gives the protein CASSLALLGQGNTEAFF.